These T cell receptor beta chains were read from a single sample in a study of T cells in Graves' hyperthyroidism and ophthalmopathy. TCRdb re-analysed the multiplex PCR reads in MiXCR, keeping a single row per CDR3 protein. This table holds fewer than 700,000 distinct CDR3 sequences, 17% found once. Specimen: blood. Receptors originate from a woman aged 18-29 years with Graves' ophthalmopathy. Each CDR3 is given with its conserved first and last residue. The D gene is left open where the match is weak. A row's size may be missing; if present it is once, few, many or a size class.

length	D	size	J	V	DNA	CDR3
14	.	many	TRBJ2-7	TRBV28	TGTGCCAGCAGTTCCCCCCGGTCCCACTACGAGCAGTACTTC	CASSSPRSHYEQYF
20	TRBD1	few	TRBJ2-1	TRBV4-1	TGCGCCAGCAGCCAACGGTCATTCGTCCCGGGACAGAGCTCCTACAATGAGCAGTTCTTC	CASSQRSFVPGQSSYNEQFF
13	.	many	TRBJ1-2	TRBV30	TGTGCCTGGAGCAACGACGGGTTTTATGGCTACACCTTC	CAWSNDGFYGYTF
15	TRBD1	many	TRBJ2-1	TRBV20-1	TGCAGTGCTAGAGATCCAGGGGGCGCATACAATGAGCAGTTCTTC	CSARDPGGAYNEQFF
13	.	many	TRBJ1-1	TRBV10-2	TGCGCCAGCAGTGGACAGGTGAACACTGAAGCTTTCTTT	CASSGQVNTEAFF
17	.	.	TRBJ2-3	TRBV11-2	TGTGCCAGCAGCCCCGGACAGGGAGGGATGAGCACAGATACGCAGTATTTT	CASSPGQGGMSTDTQYF
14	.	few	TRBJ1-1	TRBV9	TGTGCCAGCAGCGCAGGGGTATCGGGCACTGAAGCTTTCTTT	CASSAGVSGTEAFF
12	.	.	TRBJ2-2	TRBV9	TGTGCCAGCAGCGGGGCCACCGGGGAGCTGTTTTTT	CASSGATGELFF
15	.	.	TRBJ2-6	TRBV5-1	TGCGCCAGCAGCGTGACTAGTTCTGGGGCCAACGTCCTGACTTTC	CASSVTSSGANVLTF
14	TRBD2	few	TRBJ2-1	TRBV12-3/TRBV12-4	TGTGCCAGCAGTTTAGGGACTAGCGCTGTTGAGCAGTTCTTC	CASSLGTSAVEQFF
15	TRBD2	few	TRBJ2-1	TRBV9	TGTGCCAGCAGCGTCAGCGGGGGGCATACTAATGAGCAGTTCTTC	CASSVSGGHTNEQFF
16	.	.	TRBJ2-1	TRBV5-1	TGCGCCAGCAGCTTCAGGCGTTGGGGCAGCAACAATGAGCAGTTCTTC	CASSFRRWGSNNEQFF
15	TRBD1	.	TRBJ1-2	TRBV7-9	TGTGCCAGCAGCTCCTCGACAGGGAATGACTATGGCTACACCTTC	CASSSSTGNDYGYTF
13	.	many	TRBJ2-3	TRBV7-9	TGTGCCAGCAGCTTGGACCTCGCAGATACGCAGTATTTT	CASSLDLADTQYF
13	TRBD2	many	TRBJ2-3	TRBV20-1	TGCAGTGCTAGTGATGGCGGGAGAGATACGCAGTATTTT	CSASDGGRDTQYF
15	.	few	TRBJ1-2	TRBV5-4	TGTGCCAGCAGCCCGCAGACTGAAGTCCAGTATGGCTACACCTTC	CASSPQTEVQYGYTF
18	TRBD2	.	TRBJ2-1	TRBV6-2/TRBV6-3	TGTGCCAGCAGCTTGGCGAGAGCGGGAGTGGTATCCTACAATGAGCAGTCCTTC	CASSLARAGVVSYNEQSF
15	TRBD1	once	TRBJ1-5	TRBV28	TGTGCCAGCGGCGACAGGGTGAGCCCTAATCAGCCCCAGCATTTT	CASGDRVSPNQPQHF
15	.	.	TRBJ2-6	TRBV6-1	TGTGCCAGCAGTGAAGATGACTCTGGGGCCAACGTCCTGACTTTC	CASSEDDSGANVLTF
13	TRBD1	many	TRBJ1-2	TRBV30	TGTGCCTGGGACGACAGGGTAAACTATGGCTACACCTTC	CAWDDRVNYGYTF
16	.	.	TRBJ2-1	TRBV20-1	TGCAGTGCTAGGGTGGGAGAGAACCTCTCCTACAATGAGCAGTTCTTC	CSARVGENLSYNEQFF
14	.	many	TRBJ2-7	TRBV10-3	TGTGCCATCAGTGGCACCACAGGAGGACCCGAGCAGTACTTC	CAISGTTGGPEQYF
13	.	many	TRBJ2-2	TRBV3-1	TGTGCCAGCAGCCAAGACCACGCTGGGGAGCTGTTTTTT	CASSQDHAGELFF
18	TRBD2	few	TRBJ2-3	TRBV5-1	TGCGCCAGCAGCCCGGGACTAGCGGGGGGGCCCGGCACAGATACGCAGTATTTT	CASSPGLAGGPGTDTQYF
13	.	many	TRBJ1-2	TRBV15	TGTGCCACCAGCTCCGAACTCAACTATGGCTACACCTTC	CATSSELNYGYTF
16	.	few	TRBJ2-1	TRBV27	TGTGCCAGCAGTTGGGGTGCGGGGAGCTCCTACAATGAGCAGTTCTTC	CASSWGAGSSYNEQFF
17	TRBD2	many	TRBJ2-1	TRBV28	TGTGCCAGCAGTTTGTCCTCGGGACTAGCGGGGTACAGTGAGCAGTTCTTC	CASSLSSGLAGYSEQFF
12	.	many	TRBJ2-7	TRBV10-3	TGTGCCATCAGTGAGTCCCCCTACGAGCAGTACTTC	CAISESPYEQYF
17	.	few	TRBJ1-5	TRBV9	TGTGCCAGCAGCACACGTTGGGACTACCGTGGCAATCAGCCCCAGCATTTT	CASSTRWDYRGNQPQHF
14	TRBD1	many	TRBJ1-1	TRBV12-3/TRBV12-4	TGTGCCAGCAGAAGACAGGGGATGAACACTGAAGCTTTCTTT	CASRRQGMNTEAFF
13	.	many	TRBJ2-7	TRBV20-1	TGCAGTGCAGGGCAACAGGAGCCCTACGAGCAGTACTTC	CSAGQQEPYEQYF
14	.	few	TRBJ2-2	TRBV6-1	TGTGCCAGCAGTTCGGACAGAACAACCGGGGAGCTGTTTTTT	CASSSDRTTGELFF
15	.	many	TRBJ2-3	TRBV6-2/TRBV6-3	TGTGCCAGCAGTCAGGGACATCGAATCCAAGATACGCAGTATTTT	CASSQGHRIQDTQYF
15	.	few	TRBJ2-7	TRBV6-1	TGTGCCAGCACCGGAACCGGGACCGTTTCCTACGAGCAGTACTTC	CASTGTGTVSYEQYF
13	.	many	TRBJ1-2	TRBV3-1	TGTGCCAGCAGCCAAGAGGCAGCCTATGGCTACACCTTC	CASSQEAAYGYTF